This T cell receptor (beta chain) was found in a study of T cell changes during pregnancy in multiple sclerosis. The germline CDR1 and CDR2 sequences are SGHDN and FVKESK. Trimming pared 3 bases from V and 4 bases from J, leaving 10 bases between. This CDR3 is built from 14 residues. Some clones are missing from TCRdb's copy, which holds only in-frame ones; the method was immunoSEQ multiplex PCR. The sample holds tens of thousands of clones; around 92% are singletons and the top ten take just under 2%. This TCR derives from a female donor in good health, enrolled as a control in a pregnancy study. The genes are TRBV14 and TRBJ1-3; a possible D gene is TRBD1 (6 bases). The source was peripheral blood, collected in the third trimester of pregnancy. CDR3 loop: CASSHLGGGNTIYF. The CDR3 DNA reads TGTGCCAGCAGCCACTTAGGGGGAGGAAACACCATATATTTT.